Listed below are T cell receptor beta chains from one sample, sequenced in a study of blood T cell repertoires in COVID-19. TCRdb's copy holds only in-frame clones and misses some; the assay was immunoSEQ multiplex PCR. The sample has approximately 260,000 clones; approximately 91% are singletons. The specimen sequenced was peripheral blood. The receptor set was obtained from a man aged 50 or older with acute or convalescent COVID-19. Each CDR3 is given with its conserved first and last residue. A D gene is named only where the DNA matches it firmly. Rows give clone size only sometimes, using once, few, many, or a class for an expanded clone.

D gene: TRBD2; V gene: TRBV6-5; clone size: .; J gene: TRBJ2-7; CDR3 DNA: TGTGCCAGCACCCGCGGGGGTGGTTTCTACGAGCAGTACTTC; CDR3 protein: CASTRGGGFYEQYF
D gene: .; V gene: TRBV15; clone size: .; J gene: TRBJ1-1; CDR3 DNA: TGTGCCACCAGCAGACGACAGGCCAGCCTCACTGAAGCTTTCTTT; CDR3 protein: CATSRRQASLTEAFF
D gene: TRBD1; V gene: TRBV10-1; clone size: .; J gene: TRBJ1-1; CDR3 DNA: TGCGCCAGCAGCGACCCTGGGCAGGGGGACACTGAAGCTTTCTTT; CDR3 protein: CASSDPGQGDTEAFF
D gene: TRBD1; V gene: TRBV3-1/TRBV3-2; clone size: .; J gene: TRBJ1-1; CDR3 DNA: TGTGCCAGCAGCCAAAGGGACAGAGTCTCTGAAGCTTTCTTT; CDR3 protein: CASSQRDRVSEAFF
D gene: TRBD1; V gene: TRBV27; clone size: .; J gene: TRBJ1-4; CDR3 DNA: TGTGCCAGCAGTCTCCTTTGGACAGGGGGCGTCGGAACTAATGAAAAACTGTTTTTT; CDR3 protein: CASSLLWTGGVGTNEKLFF
D gene: .; V gene: TRBV3-1/TRBV3-2; clone size: .; J gene: TRBJ2-1; CDR3 DNA: TGTGCCAGCAGCCACAGGAATGAGCAGTTCTTC; CDR3 protein: CASSHRNEQFF
D gene: .; V gene: TRBV5-1; clone size: .; J gene: TRBJ2-1; CDR3 DNA: TGCGCCAGCAGCTTGTCGAGCTCCTACAATGAGCAGTTCTTC; CDR3 protein: CASSLSSSYNEQFF
D gene: TRBD1; V gene: TRBV10-3; clone size: .; J gene: TRBJ2-7; CDR3 DNA: TGTGCCATCAGTGGCCGGGACAGCTCCTACGAGCAGTACTTC; CDR3 protein: CAISGRDSSYEQYF
D gene: .; V gene: TRBV18; clone size: .; J gene: TRBJ1-6; CDR3 DNA: TGTGCCAGCTCACCCGGGACTTGGGATTCACCCCTCCACTTT; CDR3 protein: CASSPGTWDSPLHF
D gene: TRBD2; V gene: TRBV3-1/TRBV3-2; clone size: .; J gene: TRBJ2-5; CDR3 DNA: TGTGCCAGCAGCCCGCGGCAGCGGGGATCACAAGAGACCCAGTACTTC; CDR3 protein: CASSPRQRGSQETQYF
D gene: TRBD1; V gene: TRBV9; clone size: .; J gene: TRBJ1-4; CDR3 DNA: TGTGCCAGCTCTGGACAGGCAAGAAATGAAAAACTGTTTTTT; CDR3 protein: CASSGQARNEKLFF
D gene: .; V gene: TRBV24-1; clone size: .; J gene: TRBJ2-7; CDR3 DNA: TGTGCCACCAGTGATTTAAGGGGATCCTACGAGCAGTACTTC; CDR3 protein: CATSDLRGSYEQYF
D gene: TRBD1; V gene: TRBV9; clone size: .; J gene: TRBJ2-5; CDR3 DNA: TGTGCCAGCAGCGGATCAGGGGGCAGGGAGACCCAGTACTTC; CDR3 protein: CASSGSGGRETQYF
D gene: TRBD1; V gene: TRBV6-5; clone size: .; J gene: TRBJ1-6; CDR3 DNA: TGTGCCAGCCGGGACAGTCGGTCACCCCTCCACTTT; CDR3 protein: CASRDSRSPLHF
D gene: TRBD1; V gene: TRBV7-9; clone size: .; J gene: TRBJ2-2; CDR3 DNA: TGTGCCAGCAGCGCCCCGGGGACAGGGGGGCCGGGCACCGGGGAGCTGTTTTTT; CDR3 protein: CASSAPGTGGPGTGELFF
D gene: TRBD1; V gene: TRBV10-3; clone size: .; J gene: TRBJ2-3; CDR3 DNA: TGTGCCATCAGTGGCGGGACAGGGTTAGATACGCAGTATTTT; CDR3 protein: CAISGGTGLDTQYF
D gene: TRBD1; V gene: TRBV6-5; clone size: few; J gene: TRBJ1-4; CDR3 DNA: TGTGCCAGTTTACCCGGGACAGGGAGTGAAAAACTGTTTTTT; CDR3 protein: CASLPGTGSEKLFF
D gene: TRBD2; V gene: TRBV5-1; clone size: .; J gene: TRBJ2-5; CDR3 DNA: TGCGCCAGCAGCCCTTTCGCGCGGGGGGTCCAAGAGACCCAGTACTTC; CDR3 protein: CASSPFARGVQETQYF
D gene: TRBD1; V gene: TRBV29-1; clone size: .; J gene: TRBJ2-7; CDR3 DNA: TGCAGCGTTCCCTCCCTCGACAGGGGCATTTACGAGCAGTACTTC; CDR3 protein: CSVPSLDRGIYEQYF
D gene: .; V gene: TRBV4-1; clone size: .; J gene: TRBJ2-2; CDR3 DNA: TGCGCCAGCAGCCCCGGCGGGGGGGAGCTGTTTTTT; CDR3 protein: CASSPGGGELFF
D gene: .; V gene: TRBV5-5; clone size: .; J gene: TRBJ1-2; CDR3 DNA: TGTGCCAGCAGCTTGTGGCGGGAAGCTAACTATGGCTACACCTTC; CDR3 protein: CASSLWREANYGYTF
D gene: TRBD1; V gene: TRBV4-1; clone size: few; J gene: TRBJ2-5; CDR3 DNA: TGCGCCAGCAGCCAAGGGCCGGGACAGGGGGGAGAGACCCAGTACTTC; CDR3 protein: CASSQGPGQGGETQYF
D gene: .; V gene: TRBV6-6; clone size: .; J gene: TRBJ1-6; CDR3 DNA: TGTGCCAGCAGTTATAGAGATAATTCACCCCTCCACTTT; CDR3 protein: CASSYRDNSPLHF
D gene: .; V gene: TRBV11-2; clone size: once; J gene: TRBJ1-2; CDR3 DNA: TGTGCCAGCAGCCTCAGGCTTAACTATGGCTACACCTTC; CDR3 protein: CASSLRLNYGYTF